These T cell receptor beta chains were read from a single sample in a study of radiation and T cells in renal cell carcinoma. Measured with immunoSEQ multiplex PCR; TCRdb has only the in-frame clones, and not every one. The data contain 45,000 to 65,000 clones, around 80% of them singletons. This material consisted of blood, taken from a patient whose treatment included radiotherapy and nephrectomy. The receptors derive from a man between 60 and 75 years old with renal cell carcinoma. The CDR3 runs from the conserved cysteine through the conserved F or W. A D gene is named only where the DNA matches it firmly. Clone size, where shown, is once, few, many, or a class for clones that have expanded.

cdr3_aa: CASRSTSGRGNEQFF
cdr3_nt: TGTGCCAGCAGGTCCACTAGCGGGAGAGGCAATGAGCAGTTCTTC
j_call: TRBJ2-1
d_call: TRBD2
v_call: TRBV11-2
cdr3_length: 15
clone_size: NA

cdr3_aa: CASSFEELDNVLTF
cdr3_nt: TGTGCCAGCAGCTTTGAGGAGCTAGACAACGTCCTGACTTTC
j_call: TRBJ2-6
d_call: NA
v_call: TRBV11-2
cdr3_length: 14
clone_size: NA

cdr3_aa: CASSQQRGVTGELFF
cdr3_nt: TGTGCCAGCAGCCAGCAGCGGGGGGTCACCGGGGAGCTGTTTTTT
j_call: TRBJ2-2
d_call: TRBD2
v_call: TRBV7-9
cdr3_length: 15
clone_size: NA

cdr3_aa: CASSDVGLGTGELFF
cdr3_nt: TGTGCCAGCAGTGATGTGGGATTGGGGACCGGGGAGCTGTTTTTT
j_call: TRBJ2-2
d_call: NA
v_call: TRBV2
cdr3_length: 15
clone_size: NA

cdr3_aa: CASSYSTTLEQFF
cdr3_nt: TGTGCCAGCAGTTACTCGACCACTCTCGAGCAGTTCTTC
j_call: TRBJ2-1
d_call: NA
v_call: TRBV6-5
cdr3_length: 13
clone_size: NA

cdr3_aa: CASSSISGSGGGTDTQYF
cdr3_nt: TGTGCCAGCAGCTCTATCAGCGGGAGTGGGGGAGGCACAGATACGCAGTATTTT
j_call: TRBJ2-3
d_call: TRBD2
v_call: TRBV11-2
cdr3_length: 18
clone_size: NA

cdr3_aa: CASSYGAWGGGDEQYF
cdr3_nt: TGTGCCAGCAGTTATGGGGCTTGGGGAGGAGGGGACGAGCAGTACTTC
j_call: TRBJ2-7
d_call: NA
v_call: TRBV6-6
cdr3_length: 16
clone_size: NA

cdr3_aa: CASSQDRGVWGTDTQYF
cdr3_nt: TGTGCCAGCAGCCAAGATCGAGGGGTTTGGGGCACAGATACGCAGTATTTT
j_call: TRBJ2-3
d_call: NA
v_call: TRBV14
cdr3_length: 17
clone_size: NA

cdr3_aa: CASSRGTGGFYNEQFF
cdr3_nt: TGTGCCAGCAGTCGGGGGACAGGAGGATTTTACAATGAGCAGTTCTTC
j_call: TRBJ2-1
d_call: TRBD1
v_call: TRBV7-2
cdr3_length: 16
clone_size: NA

cdr3_aa: CAWSPGTSGSEQFF
cdr3_nt: TGTGCCTGGAGTCCCGGGACTAGCGGGAGCGAGCAGTTCTTC
j_call: TRBJ2-1
d_call: TRBD2
v_call: TRBV30
cdr3_length: 14
clone_size: NA

cdr3_aa: CAISEFRGSGNQPQHF
cdr3_nt: TGTGCCATCAGTGAGTTCAGGGGGTCGGGAAATCAGCCCCAGCATTTT
j_call: TRBJ1-5
d_call: TRBD1
v_call: TRBV10-3
cdr3_length: 16
clone_size: NA

cdr3_aa: CASSFGGAETNEKLFF
cdr3_nt: TGCGCCAGCAGCTTCGGGGGCGCGGAAACTAATGAAAAACTGTTTTTT
j_call: TRBJ1-4
d_call: NA
v_call: TRBV5-1
cdr3_length: 16
clone_size: NA

cdr3_aa: CASTRDSRTDTQYF
cdr3_nt: TGTGCCAGCACTCGGGACAGCCGCACAGATACGCAGTATTTT
j_call: TRBJ2-3
d_call: TRBD1
v_call: TRBV2
cdr3_length: 14
clone_size: NA

cdr3_aa: CASSLLNLNRLALKSGNTIYF
cdr3_nt: TGTGCCAGCAGTTTATTGAATCTAAACAGACTAGCCTTGAAGTCTGGAAACACCATATATTTT
j_call: TRBJ1-3
d_call: NA
v_call: TRBV28
cdr3_length: 21
clone_size: NA

cdr3_aa: CAWRGLAGGYEQYF
cdr3_nt: TGTGCCTGGAGGGGACTAGCGGGGGGCTACGAGCAGTACTTC
j_call: TRBJ2-7
d_call: TRBD2
v_call: TRBV30
cdr3_length: 14
clone_size: NA

cdr3_aa: CATSRDRVRSYEQYF
cdr3_nt: TGTGCCACCAGCAGAGACAGGGTCAGGTCCTACGAGCAGTACTTC
j_call: TRBJ2-7
d_call: NA
v_call: TRBV15
cdr3_length: 15
clone_size: NA

cdr3_aa: CASSVGPADTQYF
cdr3_nt: TGTGCCAGCAGCGTAGGCCCCGCAGATACGCAGTATTTT
j_call: TRBJ2-3
d_call: NA
v_call: TRBV9
cdr3_length: 13
clone_size: NA

cdr3_aa: CASSEAPRYGYTF
cdr3_nt: TGTGCCAGCAGTGAAGCGCCCCGATATGGCTACACCTTC
j_call: TRBJ1-2
d_call: NA
v_call: TRBV6-1
cdr3_length: 13
clone_size: NA

cdr3_aa: CASTLPAGYGYTF
cdr3_nt: TGTGCCAGCACCCTCCCTGCGGGCTATGGCTACACCTTC
j_call: TRBJ1-2
d_call: NA
v_call: TRBV7-2
cdr3_length: 13
clone_size: NA

cdr3_aa: CASSRGTSGELFF
cdr3_nt: TGTGCCAGCAGTAGAGGGACCTCGGGGGAGCTGTTTTTT
j_call: TRBJ2-2
d_call: NA
v_call: TRBV11-3
cdr3_length: 13
clone_size: NA

cdr3_aa: CATKDRVGTDTQYF
cdr3_nt: TGTGCCACCAAGGACAGGGTCGGCACAGATACGCAGTATTTT
j_call: TRBJ2-3
d_call: TRBD1
v_call: TRBV6-1
cdr3_length: 14
clone_size: NA

cdr3_aa: CASSPGAAEAFF
cdr3_nt: TGTGCCAGCTCACCTGGGGCCGCTGAAGCTTTCTTT
j_call: TRBJ1-1
d_call: NA
v_call: TRBV18
cdr3_length: 12
clone_size: NA

cdr3_aa: CAWSVIREKLFF
cdr3_nt: TGTGCCTGGAGTGTAATCCGGGAAAAACTGTTTTTT
j_call: TRBJ1-4
d_call: NA
v_call: TRBV30
cdr3_length: 12
clone_size: few

cdr3_aa: CASSLQLRETQYF
cdr3_nt: TGCGCCAGCAGCTTACAGCTAAGGGAGACCCAGTACTTC
j_call: TRBJ2-5
d_call: NA
v_call: TRBV5-1
cdr3_length: 13
clone_size: NA

cdr3_aa: CASSSPGQGGYGYTF
cdr3_nt: TGTGCCAGTAGTAGCCCTGGACAGGGGGGTTATGGCTACACCTTC
j_call: TRBJ1-2
d_call: TRBD1
v_call: TRBV19
cdr3_length: 15
clone_size: NA

cdr3_aa: CASTDYGYTF
cdr3_nt: TGTGCCAGTACAGACTATGGCTACACCTTC
j_call: TRBJ1-2
d_call: NA
v_call: TRBV19
cdr3_length: 10
clone_size: few

cdr3_aa: CSAQDRSHYTF
cdr3_nt: TGCAGTGCTCAGGACAGGAGCCACTACACCTTC
j_call: TRBJ1-2
d_call: TRBD1
v_call: TRBV20-1
cdr3_length: 11
clone_size: NA

cdr3_aa: CASSRDRDQWGGQFF
cdr3_nt: TGCGCCAGCAGCCGGGACAGGGACCAATGGGGTGGGCAGTTCTTC
j_call: TRBJ2-1
d_call: TRBD1
v_call: TRBV5-1
cdr3_length: 15
clone_size: NA

cdr3_aa: CASRVGQGAGNTIYF
cdr3_nt: TGTGCCAGCAGGGTCGGACAGGGTGCTGGAAACACCATATATTTT
j_call: TRBJ1-3
d_call: TRBD1
v_call: TRBV2
cdr3_length: 15
clone_size: medium-sized

cdr3_aa: CASNRQSADTQYF
cdr3_nt: TGTGCCAGCAACCGACAGTCCGCAGATACGCAGTATTTT
j_call: TRBJ2-3
d_call: NA
v_call: TRBV2
cdr3_length: 13
clone_size: NA

cdr3_aa: CASSSSSGGTGDTQYF
cdr3_nt: TGTGCCAGCAGCTCCTCTAGCGGGGGGACGGGAGATACGCAGTATTTT
j_call: TRBJ2-3
d_call: TRBD2
v_call: TRBV5-6
cdr3_length: 16
clone_size: NA

cdr3_aa: CASSQTGGAMSYTF
cdr3_nt: TGTGCCAGCAGCCAGACAGGGGGCGCGATGAGCTACACCTTC
j_call: TRBJ1-2
d_call: TRBD1
v_call: TRBV5-6
cdr3_length: 14
clone_size: NA

cdr3_aa: CASSFQQNNQPQHF
cdr3_nt: TGTGCCAGCAGCTTCCAACAGAATAATCAGCCCCAGCATTTT
j_call: TRBJ1-5
d_call: NA
v_call: TRBV7-9
cdr3_length: 14
clone_size: once

cdr3_aa: CASSIHGGLAEETQYF
cdr3_nt: TGTGCCAGTAGTATTCACGGCGGACTAGCGGAAGAGACCCAGTACTTC
j_call: TRBJ2-5
d_call: TRBD2
v_call: TRBV19
cdr3_length: 16
clone_size: NA

cdr3_aa: CASSLWGRALSTDTQYF
cdr3_nt: TGTGCCAGCAGTTTATGGGGCAGGGCTCTTAGCACAGATACGCAGTATTTT
j_call: TRBJ2-3
d_call: NA
v_call: TRBV27
cdr3_length: 17
clone_size: NA

cdr3_aa: CASSLDGQPWGNIQYF
cdr3_nt: TGTGCCAGCAGCTTGGACGGGCAGCCCTGGGGAAACATTCAGTACTTC
j_call: TRBJ2-4
d_call: NA
v_call: TRBV5-6
cdr3_length: 16
clone_size: NA

cdr3_aa: CASSLGVTFEQYF
cdr3_nt: TGTGCCAGCAGCCTAGGCGTTACGTTTGAGCAGTACTTC
j_call: TRBJ2-7
d_call: NA
v_call: TRBV7-2
cdr3_length: 13
clone_size: NA

cdr3_aa: CASSVDRRGGANVLTF
cdr3_nt: TGTGCCAGCAGCGTAGACCGGCGAGGAGGGGCCAACGTCCTGACTTTC
j_call: TRBJ2-6
d_call: NA
v_call: TRBV9
cdr3_length: 16
clone_size: NA

cdr3_aa: CASSGGTYSSYNEQFF
cdr3_nt: TGTGCCAGCAGTGGGGGGACGTACAGCTCCTACAATGAGCAGTTCTTC
j_call: TRBJ2-1
d_call: NA
v_call: TRBV6-1
cdr3_length: 16
clone_size: NA

cdr3_aa: CASSMTGGGTDTQYF
cdr3_nt: TGTGCCAGCAGCATGACAGGGGGTGGGACAGATACGCAGTATTTT
j_call: TRBJ2-3
d_call: TRBD1
v_call: TRBV7-9
cdr3_length: 15
clone_size: few

cdr3_aa: CASTSSYNSPLHF
cdr3_nt: TGTGCCAGCACCAGCTCCTATAATTCACCCCTCCACTTT
j_call: TRBJ1-6
d_call: NA
v_call: TRBV27
cdr3_length: 13
clone_size: few

cdr3_aa: CASSEQGKGTEAFF
cdr3_nt: TGCGCCAGCAGTGAACAGGGTAAGGGCACTGAAGCTTTCTTT
j_call: TRBJ1-1
d_call: NA
v_call: TRBV10-1
cdr3_length: 14
clone_size: few